This entry is about one TCR beta chain. The V and J ends lost 5 bases and 5 bases, in that order; junction bases with no gene match: 8. Germline V gene data show CDR1 as MNHEY and CDR2 as SVGEGT. The CDR3 length is 14 residues. The data belong to a study of blood T cell repertoires in COVID-19. Study at large: The United States, Italy and Spain provided the acute and convalescent COVID-19 samples. Nucleic acid was either cDNA or gDNA, and it came from T cells, B-cell-depleted T cells, or PBMCs.

Measured with immunoSEQ multiplex PCR; TCRdb has only the in-frame clones, and not every one. The table lists more than 300,000 clones, approximately 89% of them singletons, with approximately 1.8% in the top ten. The TCR was taken from a woman in her thirties with COVID-19, enrolled during active disease. The sample was peripheral blood. This chain joins TRBV6-2 or TRBV6-3 and TRBJ2-7; 8 bases map to TRBD1. The CDR3 is CASSTMDRVNEQYF. The CDR3 DNA sequence: TGTGCCAGCAGTACCATGGACAGGGTTAACGAGCAGTACTTC.